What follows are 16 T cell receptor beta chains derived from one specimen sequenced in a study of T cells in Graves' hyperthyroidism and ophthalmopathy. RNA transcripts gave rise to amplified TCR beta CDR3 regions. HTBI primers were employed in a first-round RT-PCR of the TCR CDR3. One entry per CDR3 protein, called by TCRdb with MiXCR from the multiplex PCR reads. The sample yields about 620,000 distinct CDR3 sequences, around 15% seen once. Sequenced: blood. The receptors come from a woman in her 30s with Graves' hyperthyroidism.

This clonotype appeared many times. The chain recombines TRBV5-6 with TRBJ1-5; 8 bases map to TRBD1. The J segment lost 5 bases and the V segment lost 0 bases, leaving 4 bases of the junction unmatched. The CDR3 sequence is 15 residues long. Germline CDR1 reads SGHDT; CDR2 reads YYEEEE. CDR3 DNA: TGTGCCAGCAGCTTGGCCGGACAGGGCTATCAGCCCCAGCATTTT. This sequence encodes CASSLAGQGYQPQHF.

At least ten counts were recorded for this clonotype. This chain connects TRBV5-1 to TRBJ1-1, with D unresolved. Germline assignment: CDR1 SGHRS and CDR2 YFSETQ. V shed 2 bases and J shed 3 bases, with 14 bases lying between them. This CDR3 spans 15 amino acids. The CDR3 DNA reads TGCGCCAGCAGCTTATCCGGGTTGGGTGACACTGAAGCTTTCTTT. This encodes CASSLSGLGDTEAFF.

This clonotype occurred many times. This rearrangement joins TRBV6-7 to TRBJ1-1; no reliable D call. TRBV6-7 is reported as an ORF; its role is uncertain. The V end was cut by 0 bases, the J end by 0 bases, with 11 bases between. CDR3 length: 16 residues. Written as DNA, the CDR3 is TGTGCCAGCAGTTACTCGGAGGAAAATATGAACACTGAAGCTTTCTTT. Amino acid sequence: CASSYSEENMNTEAFF.

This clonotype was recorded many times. CDR3: CASSYSGGTSGNTIYF. The CDR3 DNA sequence: TGTGCCAGCAGTTACTCGGGTGGGACGTCGGGAAACACCATATATTTT. The rearrangement joins TRBV6-5 to TRBJ1-3, with a tentative D call TRBD1 (5 bases). Trimming removed 0 bases at V and 4 bases at J, with 13 bases between. The CDR3 runs to 16 residues. Germline CDR1 and CDR2: MNHEY and SVGAGI.

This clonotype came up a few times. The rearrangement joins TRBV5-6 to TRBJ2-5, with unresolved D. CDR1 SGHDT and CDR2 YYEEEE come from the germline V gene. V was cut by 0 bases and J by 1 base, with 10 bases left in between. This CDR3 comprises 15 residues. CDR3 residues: CASSLGPALQETQYF. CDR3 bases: TGTGCCAGCAGCTTGGGCCCAGCCCTCCAAGAGACCCAGTACTTC.

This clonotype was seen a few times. CDR3 nucleotide sequence: TGTGCCAGCAGTAGGGTCTCTACGAGAAACACCATATATTTT. Its translation: CASSRVSTRNTIYF. This chain joins TRBV12-3 or TRBV12-4 and TRBJ1-3; D uncertain. The CDR3 is made up of 14 amino acids. V dropped 5 bases and J dropped 5 bases, with 13 bases sitting between them.

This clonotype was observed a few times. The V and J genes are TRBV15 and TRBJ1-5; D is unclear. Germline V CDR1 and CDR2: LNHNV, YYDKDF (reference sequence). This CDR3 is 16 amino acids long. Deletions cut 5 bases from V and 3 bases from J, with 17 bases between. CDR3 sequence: CATSVQPAVSNQPQHF. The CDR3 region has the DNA TGTGCCACCAGCGTCCAACCTGCGGTTTCCAATCAGCCCCAGCATTTT.

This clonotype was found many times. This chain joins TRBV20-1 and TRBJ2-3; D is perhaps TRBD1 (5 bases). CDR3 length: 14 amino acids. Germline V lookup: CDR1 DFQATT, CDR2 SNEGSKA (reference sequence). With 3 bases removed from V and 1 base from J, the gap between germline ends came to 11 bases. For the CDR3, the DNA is TGCAGTGCTAGCCTCAGGGAAGGCACAGATACGCAGTATTTT. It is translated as CSASLREGTDTQYF.

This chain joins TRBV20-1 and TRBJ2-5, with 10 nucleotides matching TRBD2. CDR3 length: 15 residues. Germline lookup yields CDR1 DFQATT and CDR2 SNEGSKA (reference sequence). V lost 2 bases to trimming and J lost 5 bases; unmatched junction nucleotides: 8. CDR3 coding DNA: TGCAGTGCTAGACCTAACAGAGCGGGAGGGGAGACCCAGTACTTC. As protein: CSARPNRAGGETQYF.

CDR3 region: CASSSNYQETQYF. CDR3 nucleotide sequence: TGTGCCAGCAGCTCGAACTACCAAGAGACCCAGTACTTC. V is TRBV7-2 and J is TRBJ2-5; no definite D call. This CDR3 has 13 residues. Germline lookup yields CDR1 SGHTA and CDR2 FQGNSA. Trimming pared 4 bases from V and 0 bases from J, leaving 6 bases between.

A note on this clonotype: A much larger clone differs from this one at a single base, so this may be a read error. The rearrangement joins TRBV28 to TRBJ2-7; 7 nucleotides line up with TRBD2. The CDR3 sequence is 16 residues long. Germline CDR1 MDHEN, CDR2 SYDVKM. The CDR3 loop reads CATSLPGTTRSYEQYF. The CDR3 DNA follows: TGTGCCACCAGTTTGCCCGGGACTACCAGATCCTACGAGCAGTACTTC.

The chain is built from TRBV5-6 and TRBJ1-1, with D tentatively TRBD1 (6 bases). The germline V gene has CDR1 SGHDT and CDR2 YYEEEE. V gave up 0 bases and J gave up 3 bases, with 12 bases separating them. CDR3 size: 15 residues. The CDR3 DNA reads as TGTGCCAGCAGCTTGGCCGGGGGGCCCTACACTGAAGCTTTCTTT. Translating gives CASSLAGGPYTEAFF.

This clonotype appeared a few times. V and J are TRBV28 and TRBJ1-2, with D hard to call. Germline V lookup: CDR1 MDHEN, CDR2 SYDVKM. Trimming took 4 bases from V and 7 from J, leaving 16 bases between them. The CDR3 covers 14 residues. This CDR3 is CASSSTAEFGGYTF. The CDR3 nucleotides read TGTGCCAGCAGTTCCACGGCCGAGTTCGGTGGCTACACCTTC.

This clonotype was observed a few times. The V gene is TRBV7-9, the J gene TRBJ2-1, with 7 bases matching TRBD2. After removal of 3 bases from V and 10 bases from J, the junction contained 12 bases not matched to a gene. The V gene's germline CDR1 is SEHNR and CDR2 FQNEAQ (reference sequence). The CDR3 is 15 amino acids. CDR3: CASSFDQAGKKEQFF. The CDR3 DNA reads TGTGCCAGCAGCTTCGATCAAGCGGGAAAGAAAGAGCAGTTCTTC.

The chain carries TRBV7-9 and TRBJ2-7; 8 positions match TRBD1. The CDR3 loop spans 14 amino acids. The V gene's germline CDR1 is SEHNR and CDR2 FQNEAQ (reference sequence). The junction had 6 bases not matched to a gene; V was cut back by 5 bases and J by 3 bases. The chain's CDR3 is CASSASGQDYEQYF. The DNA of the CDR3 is TGTGCCAGCAGCGCTTCGGGACAGGACTACGAGCAGTACTTC.

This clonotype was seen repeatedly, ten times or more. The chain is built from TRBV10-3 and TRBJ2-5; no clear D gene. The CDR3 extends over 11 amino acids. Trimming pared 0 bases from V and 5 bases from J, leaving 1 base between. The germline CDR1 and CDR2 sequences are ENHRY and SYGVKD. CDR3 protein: CAISESETQYF. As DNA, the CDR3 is TGTGCCATCAGTGAGTCCGAGACCCAGTACTTC.